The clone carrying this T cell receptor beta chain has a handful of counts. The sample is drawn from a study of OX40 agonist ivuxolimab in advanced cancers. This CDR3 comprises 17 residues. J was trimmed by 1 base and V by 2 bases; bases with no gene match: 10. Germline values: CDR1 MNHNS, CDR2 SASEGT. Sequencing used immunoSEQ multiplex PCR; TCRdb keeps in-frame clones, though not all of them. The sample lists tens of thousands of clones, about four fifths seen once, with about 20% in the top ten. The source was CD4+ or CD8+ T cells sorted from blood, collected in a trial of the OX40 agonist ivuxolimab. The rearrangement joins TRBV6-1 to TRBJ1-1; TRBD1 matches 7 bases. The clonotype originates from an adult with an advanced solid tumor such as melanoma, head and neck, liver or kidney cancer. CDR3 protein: CASSEMGWNRGNTEAFF. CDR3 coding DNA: TGTGCCAGCAGTGAAATGGGATGGAACAGGGGGAACACTGAAGCTTTCTTT.